A single sample is the source of the 7 T cell receptor beta chains below, sequenced in a study of spatial heterogeneity in lung cancer. Time point of the sample: sample taken at primary tumor resection. Whole RNA, isolated from tumor, nontumor lung or frozen PBMC, was sequenced without prior sorting. TCRdb analysed the 5' RACE reads with MiXCR anew, one entry per CDR3 protein. The sample contains more than 85,000 distinct CDR3 sequences, around 8.6% of which appear only once. The sequencing used PBMCs, collected at surgery. The receptors here all came from a male donor with early-stage non-small cell lung cancer.

This clonotype has at least ten counts. The chain joins TRBV4-3 to TRBJ2-5; D uncertain. The V and J ends lost 0 bases and 4 bases respectively, with 9 bases between them. Germline CDR1 reads LGHNA; CDR2 reads YSLEER. The CDR3 contains 14 residues. The CDR3 loop is CASSQDLWRETQYF. The CDR3 DNA reads TGCGCCAGCAGCCAAGATCTATGGCGAGAGACCCAGTACTTC.

In its sample, this clonotype was seen a few times. The gene calls are TRBV6-2 or TRBV6-3 and TRBJ1-1, with D unresolved. The CDR3 totals 12 residues. Germline V gene data show CDR1 as MNHEY and CDR2 as SVGEGT. The V end was cut by 10 bases, the J end by 1 base, with 10 bases between. CDR3 coding DNA: TGTGCCATCTCGGGCAGGAACACTGAAGCTTTCTTT. Its translation is CAISGRNTEAFF.

The rearrangement links TRBV7-7 to TRBJ2-5; 7 nucleotides match TRBD2. Germline lookup yields CDR1 SSHAT and CDR2 FNYEAQ (reference sequence). The CDR3 totals 14 residues. Trimming at V came to 5 bases and at J to 7 bases, leaving 10 bases not matched to a gene. The CDR3 here is CASSPTAGVGTQYF. CDR3 sequence (DNA): TGTGCCAGCAGCCCCACCGCGGGGGTGGGGACCCAGTACTTC.

The chain has TRBV2 and TRBJ2-1, with a tentative D call TRBD1 (5 bases). CDR1 SNHLY and CDR2 FYNNEI come from the germline V gene. CDR3 size: 15 residues. V shed 4 bases and J shed 1 base, with 11 bases lying between them. The CDR3 coding sequence is TGTGCCAGCAGTGTTAGCCAGGGATCCTACAATGAGCAGTTCTTC. Encoded protein: CASSVSQGSYNEQFF.

This clonotype was counted many times. The rearrangement links TRBV12-3 or TRBV12-4 to TRBJ2-5; either TRBD1 or TRBD2 may supply D (7 bases each). The CDR3 is 15 amino acids. The V end was cut by 1 base, the J end by 3 bases, with 12 bases between. CDR3 amino acids: CASSLGQGGKETQYF. The DNA of the CDR3 is TGTGCCAGCAGTTTAGGGCAGGGGGGGAAAGAGACCCAGTACTTC.

This clonotype appeared many times. The chain recombines TRBV9 with TRBJ2-3; 8 bases agree with TRBD2. CDR1 SGDLS and CDR2 YYNGEE come from the germline V gene. The CDR3 has 15 amino acids. After removal of 0 bases from V and 4 bases from J, the junction contained 4 bases not matched to a gene. CDR3 nucleotide sequence: TGTGCCAGCAGCGTAGCGGGAGGGAATTCAGATACGCAGTATTTT. It codes for CASSVAGGNSDTQYF.

Ten or more counts support this clonotype. This chain joins TRBV29-1 and TRBJ2-7; D ambiguous. This CDR3 comprises 13 residues. Germline CDR1 and CDR2: SQVTM and ANQGSEA. Trimming took 3 bases from V and 3 from J, leaving 12 bases between them. The CDR3 nucleotides are TGCAGCGTTGAGGTAATGGGTGGCTACGAGCAGTACTTC. Residues: CSVEVMGGYEQYF.